This T cell receptor (beta chain) originates from a study of identical twins. Regarding the study as a whole: Potential partial confounding of zero-insertion analyses by invariant MAIT and iNKT cells was noted.

With 10 bases removed from V and 7 bases from J, the gap between germline ends came to 11 bases. Germline values: CDR1 PRHDT, CDR2 FYEKMQ (reference sequence). The CDR3 runs 12 residues. Using its own MiXCR run on the 5' RACE reads, TCRdb lists one record per CDR3 protein. The repertoire holds about 690,000 distinct CDR3 sequences, with less than 7% as singletons. This clonotype has ten or more counts. Its antigen is currently unknown. This receptor was taken from a man aged 18 to 35 in good health. The source material was naive T cells sorted from blood. The rearrangement joins TRBV13 to TRBJ1-6; perhaps TRBD1 as D (6 bases). DNA of the CDR3: TGTGCCACCTCTACAGGGAATTCACCCCTCCACTTT. Its protein product is CATSTGNSPLHF.